The 25 T cell receptor beta chains given below trace back to one sample, sequenced in a study of beta chain features in type 1 diabetes. Whole-study findings and limits: In every one of the four CD4+ subsets, TCRB CDR3s were moderately but significantly shorter in Type 1 diabetes patients.

No antigen has been assigned to these receptors. Sequencing targeted expressed TCRB transcripts, as all isolated RNA had been reverse transcribed. Sequenced by immunoSEQ multiplex PCR; TCRdb stores in-frame clones only, minus some. Of a few hundred thousand clones in the sample, roughly 14% were seen once. Sequenced sample: naive CD4+ T cells from blood. These receptors were taken from a man aged 25-45 years with type 1 diabetes.

This clone has more than one count but fewer than ten. J is TRBJ1-2 and V is TRBV30, with 8 bases matching TRBD1. This CDR3 has 14 amino acids. V was pared by 1 base and J by 5 bases, with 6 bases of the junction left unmatched. The germline CDR1 and CDR2 sequences are GTSNPN and SVGIG (reference sequence). This chain's CDR3 is CAWSEWDRSYGYTF. As DNA, the CDR3 is TGTGCCTGGAGTGAATGGGACAGGTCTTATGGCTACACCTTC.

This clone was found many times. The V gene is TRBV7-9, the J gene TRBJ1-6, with 7 bases matching TRBD1. Unmatched junction bases numbered 5, after V lost 1 base and J lost 5 bases. CDR1 is SEHNR and CDR2 is FQNEAQ in the germline V gene (reference sequence). This CDR3 has 16 residues. CDR3 nucleotides: TGTGCCAGCAGCTTAGGAGGGGGCGAGGATAATTCACCCCTCCACTTT. Translating it yields CASSLGGGEDNSPLHF.

This clone appeared a few times. The rearrangement links TRBV6-1 to TRBJ1-2; TRBD1 might be the D (5 bases). Germline CDR1 and CDR2: MNHNS and SASEGT. This CDR3 has 13 residues. Trimming left V 3 bases short and J 7 bases short, with 12 bases between. CDR3 sequence: CASSEEGWGGYTF. Written as DNA, the CDR3 is TGTGCCAGCAGTGAGGAGGGGTGGGGTGGCTACACCTTC.

This clone was observed a few times. The chain carries TRBV6-1 and TRBJ2-2; 8 bases are a match to TRBD2. This CDR3 has 15 amino acids. Germline values: CDR1 MNHNS, CDR2 SASEGT. V lost 2 bases to trimming and J lost 4 bases; unmatched junction nucleotides: 3. The CDR3 sequence is CASSELAGPTGELFF. The CDR3 DNA reads TGTGCCAGCAGTGAATTAGCGGGACCCACCGGGGAGCTGTTTTTT.

The V gene is TRBV18, the J gene TRBJ2-7; 10 nucleotides align to TRBD1. Germline V gene data show CDR1 as KGHSH and CDR2 as LQKENI. The ends lost 4 bases at V and 2 bases at J; junction bases unmatched: 5. This CDR3 region has 15 residues. CDR3 sequence reads: CASSLGQGEAYEQYF. The CDR3 DNA sequence: TGTGCCAGCTCACTCGGACAGGGGGAAGCCTACGAGCAGTACTTC.

In this sample, this clone turned up a few times. The chain couples TRBV6-5 to TRBJ2-3, with 7 bases aligning to TRBD2. Germline V lookup: CDR1 MNHEY, CDR2 SVGAGI. This CDR3 has 14 residues. V lost 0 bases to trimming and J lost 8 bases; unmatched junction nucleotides: 5. Written as DNA, the CDR3 is TGTGCCAGCAGTTACTCGGGCGGGAGCGGTACGCAGTATTTT. Encoded protein: CASSYSGGSGTQYF.

The V call is TRBV11-2, the J call TRBJ2-7, with D hard to call. Germline V gene lookup returns CDR1 SGHAT and CDR2 FQNNGV. There are 14 residues in the CDR3. Trimming removed 4 bases at V and 2 bases at J, with 12 bases between. CDR3 residues: CASSSIRRTYEQYF. CDR3 coding DNA: TGTGCCAGCAGCTCGATCCGGAGAACCTACGAGCAGTACTTC.

In this sample, this clone turned up a few times. This chain links TRBV11-2 with TRBJ2-5; 8 bases fit TRBD2. The CDR3 has 15 residues. Germline loops: CDR1 SGHAT, CDR2 FQNNGV. V lost 1 base to trimming and J lost 5 bases; unmatched junction nucleotides: 6. The CDR3: CASSLGLAGPETQYF. CDR3 nucleotide sequence: TGTGCCAGCAGCTTAGGGTTAGCGGGGCCCGAGACCCAGTACTTC.

The V call is TRBV14, the J call TRBJ1-2; 7 bases map to TRBD1. The CDR3 has 13 residues. Germline V gene lookup returns CDR1 SGHDN and CDR2 FVKESK. Germline trimming cut 2 bases from V and 7 bases from J; bases unmatched to any gene: 4. The CDR3 protein is CASSQLGGRGYTF. The CDR3 bases are TGTGCCAGCAGCCAACTAGGGGGCCGTGGCTACACCTTC.

This clone has more than one count but fewer than ten. The CDR3 DNA is TGTGCCAGCAGTGTCGGTAACTATGGCTACACCTTC. It codes for CASSVGNYGYTF. This rearrangement joins TRBV6-1 to TRBJ1-2; D unclear. Germline V gene lookup returns CDR1 MNHNS and CDR2 SASEGT. The CDR3 is 12 residues long. The V gene lost 4 bases and the J gene lost 1 base, with 4 bases spanning the gap.

This sequence joins TRBV6-6 and TRBJ2-7; tentative D call: TRBD1 (6 bases). Trimming removed 4 bases from V and 11 bases from J, with 12 bases in between. The CDR3 length is 11 residues. Germline loops: CDR1 MNHNY, CDR2 SVGAGI (reference sequence). The CDR3 is CASSFGQTEYF. Written as DNA, the CDR3 is TGTGCCAGCAGTTTTGGACAGACGGAGTACTTC.

This clone was seen only a few times. The chain carries TRBV29-1 and TRBJ1-1; D is ambiguous. The CDR3 runs to 10 residues. V was shortened by 4 bases and J by 4 bases, with 4 bases between the two germline ends. Germline CDR1 is SQVTM and CDR2 is ANQGSEA. In DNA form, the CDR3 reads TGCAGCGTTGCGGTCACTGAAGCTTTCTTT. Protein product: CSVAVTEAFF.

The V and J genes are TRBV19 and TRBJ2-7; 7 nucleotides match TRBD1. Germline CDR1 is LNHDA and CDR2 is SQIVND (reference sequence). Trimming took 5 bases from V and 3 from J; bases not matched to a gene: 4. The CDR3 is made up of 13 amino acids. The CDR3 loop is CASSSDRDYEQYF. DNA for the CDR3: TGTGCCAGTAGTTCCGACAGGGACTACGAGCAGTACTTC. Full variable domain (missing parts from reference TRBV19 and TRBJ2-7): DGGITQSPKYLFRKEGQNVTLSCEQNLNHDAMYWYRQDPGQGLRLIYYSQIVNDFQKGDIAEGYSVSREKKESFPLTVTSAQKNPTAFYLCASSSDRDYEQYFGPGTRLTVT.

V and J are TRBV30 and TRBJ2-7; the match to TRBD2 covers 15 bases. Unmatched junction bases numbered 5, after V lost 1 base and J lost 7 bases. The CDR3 length is 15 residues. Germline assignment: CDR1 GTSNPN and CDR2 SVGIG (reference sequence). CDR3 protein: CAWSAGTSGGREQYF. For the CDR3, the DNA is TGTGCCTGGAGTGCTGGGACTAGCGGGGGGCGTGAGCAGTACTTC.

This clone has more than one count but fewer than ten. The V and J genes are TRBV2 and TRBJ2-5, with 12 bases matching TRBD2. The germline V gene encodes CDR1 SNHLY and CDR2 FYNNEI. V shed 0 bases, J shed 9 bases, and the junction held 5 bases outside the gene matches. The CDR3 runs 15 residues. The CDR3 DNA is TGTGCCAGCAGTGAAGCGCGGACTAGCGGGACGCCCCAGTACTTC. Translation: CASSEARTSGTPQYF.

This rearrangement joins TRBV7-9 to TRBJ2-5; perhaps TRBD2 as D (6 bases). The CDR3 runs to 15 residues. Germline V CDR1 and CDR2: SEHNR, FQNEAQ (reference sequence). Deletions cut 1 base from V and 2 bases from J, with 11 bases between. This CDR3 is CASSLDGGRQETQYF. In DNA, the CDR3 is TGTGCCAGCAGCTTAGATGGAGGGAGACAAGAGACCCAGTACTTC.

This clone turned up a few times. This chain connects TRBV18 to TRBJ2-7; 8 nucleotides match TRBD2. This CDR3 region has 15 residues. From germline, CDR1 is KGHSH and CDR2 LQKENI. With 3 bases clipped from V and 3 bases from J, the junction kept 7 bases outside the gene matches. The CDR3 bases are TGTGCCAGCTCACCCCGGGAGGGCTCCCTCTACGAGCAGTACTTC. This sequence encodes CASSPREGSLYEQYF.

The V and J genes are TRBV20-1 and TRBJ1-2; D call uncertain. V lost 2 bases and J lost 4, with 5 bases in between. The germline CDR1 and CDR2 sequences are DFQATT and SNEGSKA (reference sequence). CDR3 length equals 11 residues. The CDR3 loop reads CSARSSYGYTF. CDR3 sequence (DNA): TGCAGTGCTAGATCTTCCTATGGCTACACCTTC.

The chain carries TRBV4-1 and TRBJ2-3; 13 bases agree with TRBD2. The CDR3 extends over 16 amino acids. Germline V gives CDR1 MGHRA, CDR2 YSYEKL. J was trimmed by 2 bases and V by 5 bases; bases with no gene match: 4. CDR3 sequence: CASSSGLAGFTDTQYF. Here the CDR3 DNA reads TGCGCCAGCAGCTCGGGACTAGCGGGATTCACAGATACGCAGTATTTT.

The chain joins TRBV25-1 to TRBJ1-4; no reliable D call. CDR3 length: 13 residues. Trimming took 2 bases from V and 5 from J, leaving 6 bases between them. The V gene's germline CDR1 is MGHDK and CDR2 SYGVNS. This CDR3 is CASSESPNEKLFF. In DNA, the CDR3 is TGTGCCAGCAGTGAAAGCCCGAATGAAAAACTGTTTTTT.

V usage is TRBV6-1 and J usage is TRBJ2-7; TRBD1 matches at 10 bases. The CDR3 consists of 14 residues. Germline CDR1 and CDR2: MNHNS and SASEGT. V dropped 5 bases and J dropped 0; count of bases not matched to a gene: 1. The CDR3 is CASSRDRGSYEQYF. The CDR3 bases are TGTGCCAGCAGTCGGGACAGGGGCTCCTACGAGCAGTACTTC.

J is TRBJ2-7 and V is TRBV7-2; 9 positions agree with TRBD1. Germline CDR1 is SGHTA and CDR2 is FQGNSA. The ends lost 1 base at V and 4 bases at J; junction bases unmatched: 2. The CDR3 runs to 14 residues. The CDR3, as DNA: TGTGCCAGCAGCTTAGGACAGGGGGGGTACGAGCAGTACTTC. Its translation: CASSLGQGGYEQYF. The complete variable domain, with remaining parts taken from reference TRBV7-2 and TRBJ2-7, reads GAGVSQSPSNKVTEKGKDVELRCDPISGHTALYWYRQSLGQGLEFLIYFQGNSAPDKSGLPSDRFSAERTGGSVSTLTIQRTQQEDSAVYLCASSLGQGGYEQYFGPGTRLTVT.

The CDR3 is CASSVSGYSGANVLTF. In DNA, the CDR3 is TGTGCCAGCAGTGTTTCAGGGTACTCTGGGGCCAACGTCCTGACTTTC. The rearrangement links TRBV6-1 to TRBJ2-6, with a possible D match to TRBD1 (5 bases). CDR3 length: 16 residues. The ends were cut back, 4 bases at V and 0 bases at J, with 10 bases in the middle. CDR1 is MNHNS and CDR2 is SASEGT in the germline V gene.

This clone was observed a few times. V gene TRBV2 combines with J gene TRBJ1-2; D call uncertain. The ends were cut back, 0 bases at V and 2 bases at J, with 10 bases in the middle. This CDR3 is 15 amino acids long. Germline V gives CDR1 SNHLY, CDR2 FYNNEI. The CDR3 DNA follows: TGTGCCAGCAGTGAAGCGGGGTCGGGAAACTATGGCTACACCTTC. Translation gives CASSEAGSGNYGYTF.

As to this clone: Germline and junction disagree at one end, which may indicate a read error. V usage is TRBV19 and J usage is TRBJ2-7, with D tentatively TRBD2 (5 bases). The length of the CDR3 is 13 residues. CDR1 and CDR2 (germline): LNHDA, SQIVND (reference sequence). CDR3 DNA: TGTGCCAGTAGTATAGGCGGACTGCCGGCCCTCTTCTTC. It codes for CASSIGGLPALFF.